This T cell receptor beta chain was sequenced for a study of CD8+CD57+ T cells in acquired aplastic anemia. It was patients with CD8+CD57+ cell expansion by flow cytometry who were chosen for sequencing. Patients were untreated when blood was sampled. CDR1 is SEHNR and CDR2 is FQNEAQ in the germline V gene (reference sequence). Trimming cost V 1 base and J 8 bases, with 8 bases left between them. The CDR3 totals 12 residues. According to the study, genomic DNA was the template for TCR beta VDJ and CDR3 profiling. TCRdb re-called the reads with MiXCR, one entry per CDR3 protein. The table includes hundreds of thousands of distinct CDR3 sequences, roughly 34% detected once. In its sample, this clonotype was seen many times.

The specimen was sorted CD4+, CD8+, or CD8+CD57+ T cells (not recorded which) from PBMCs. The chain carries TRBV7-9 and TRBJ1-2; D is unresolved. This TCR was sampled from a human donor with aplastic anemia. The CDR3 DNA reads as TGTGCCAGCAGCTTAGGTCGCGGCGGCTACACCTTC. It translates to CASSLGRGGYTF.